This T cell receptor (beta chain) was found in a study of blood T cell repertoires in COVID-19. On the study more broadly: The United States, Italy and Spain supplied acute and convalescent COVID-19 samples.

This clone was seen once. Per the study methods: Nucleated cell number was recorded as an estimate derived from reference gene primer amplification. Clones were read by immunoSEQ multiplex PCR, and TCRdb kept only the in-frame ones, dropping some. The V and J calls and clone size were taken over from that table, and D and trimming were inferred from the DNA. Among some 50,000 clones listed, 80% to 90% were seen once. The source material was peripheral blood. The receptor's source is a man aged 50-60 years with acute or convalescent COVID-19.

This CDR3 is CASSLAGLAGEQFF. In nucleotides, the CDR3 is TGTGCCAGCAGCTTAGCGGGACTAGCGGGTGAGCAGTTCTTC. The V and J genes are TRBV7-8 and TRBJ2-1; 12 nucleotides agree with TRBD2. The germline gives CDR1 SGHVS, CDR2 FQNEAQ. CDR3 length equals 14 residues. Trimming at V came to 0 bases and at J to 9 bases, leaving 0 bases not matched to a gene.